This T cell receptor (beta chain) was sequenced in a study of blood T cells in healthy people across ages. V shed 8 bases and J shed 11 bases, with 24 bases lying between them. This CDR3 contains 15 residues. CDR1 MDHEN and CDR2 SYDVKM come from the germline V gene. The second PCR ran about 6 to 12 cycles with a sample-barcoded 5' primer and J-beta primers. All samples gave at least 2.5 million CDR3-containing paired-end reads. TCRdb re-analysed the 5' RACE reads in MiXCR, keeping a single row per CDR3 protein. There are 710,000 or so distinct CDR3 sequences in the sample; over 20% occur only once, and 20% to 25% lies in the top ten.

The specimen sequenced was blood. This TCR was recovered from a man aged 65 to 85 in good health. V and J are TRBV28 and TRBJ1-4, with D tentatively TRBD1 (5 bases). The CDR3 region is CASALAGHEREKLFF. In DNA, the CDR3 is TGTGCCAGCGCCCTAGCCGGACATGAACGGGAGAAACTGTTTTTT.